This T cell receptor beta chain was recorded in a study of cytomegalovirus exposure and HLA in healthy donors (dated by TCRdb to 2015 to 2018). Looking at the study overall: In an earlier analysis of 587 of the donors, 250 to 350 Gb of sequence data and approximately 120 million unique TCR beta sequences from about 179 million T cells were reported. Typing coverage varied by locus: roughly 629-640 donors for A, B, C, DRB1 and DQB1; roughly 500 for DQA1; more than 600 for DPA1; 450 to 480 for DPB1. All discovery cohort repertoires had been generated on a single sequencing platform. In an earlier analysis of 587 of the donors, high-throughput TCR beta sequencing was used to judge whether each TCR beta V gene segment behaved as functional or pseudogenic. Among the roughly 390 genotyped donors, approximately 76% belonged to the genetic ancestry cluster associated with self-reported Caucasian donors. In a later genetic analysis, genome-wide SNP genotypes for about three fifths of the roughly 670 donors were used, and that subset was treated as a discovery cohort. HLA typing covered class I and class II loci at four-digit resolution. A separate validation cohort of roughly 130 different subjects was used in addition to the approximately 700-subject first cohort. Across approximately 400 genotyped donors of the cohort, an average of about 250,000 unique TCR beta nucleotide sequences per donor were sequenced, and around 19% of those sequences were non-productive. Rather than using new phenotypic data, the later analysis identified candidate immune exposures from TCR beta sequences and from how often those sequences occurred across donors. High-throughput TCR immunosequencing, statistical association of individual TCRs with disease status, and machine learning were combined to predict cytomegalovirus infection status. Because of strong linkage in the cohort, roughly five DR-DQ haplotypes were treated as single units for association and clustering. The study was designed to test whether signatures of past pathogen exposure could be identified by cataloging public T cell receptors. An early release that covered fewer than 800 HLA-typed donors contained 250 to 350 gigabases of sequencing data and approximately 85 million unique TCR sequences. A later analysis re-examined previously published TCR beta repertoires from roughly 650 donors and added high-resolution HLA genotyping to investigate patterns of TCR occurrence. Donor age, sex, ethnicity and CMV serostatus were collected together with the repertoire data. The T cell repertoires of 666 subjects were profiled by immunosequencing and related to cytomegalovirus serostatus.

Points the paper makes about the study in general: For the cohort, immune exposure information was limited to CMV serostatus. Compared with the 666-donor mean, donors in an Asian-associated ancestry cluster had fewer N-insertions in productive TCRs, according to a later genetic analysis. The 87-base-pair reads could not distinguish some IMGT-functional V segments, including TRBV6-2 and TRBV6-3, so those segments were excluded. Assigning TCR associations to individual alleles was difficult when HLA alleles, especially DR and DQ, strongly co-occurred. Correlated functional status among segregating V segments might reflect linkage disequilibrium, but an unknown experimental factor could not be ruled out. Only TCR beta chains were sequenced in this cohort, and the absence of alpha or paired-chain data limited detectable features. Three of the identified cytomegalovirus-associated TCR beta chains were confirmed in vitro to be specific for cytomegalovirus antigens. Across donors, most TCR sequences were observed very rarely, whereas some public TCRs were present in many individuals. In a later analysis, HLA-associated TCR beta chains showed more clonal expansion and lower generation probabilities than non-associated chains that were equally common. The presence/absence analyses assumed that sequencing depth was roughly uniform across donors, and that assumption may not be true. Because counts were too low, 15 to 20 rarely observed V segments, including chromosome 9 orphons, were excluded from the earlier analysis of 500 to 700 of the donors. A total of fewer than 200 TCR beta chains were listed by the study as associated with cytomegalovirus. Several of the top co-occurrence clusters appeared to be linked to parvovirus B19, influenza, CMV and Epstein-Barr virus, according to a later analysis. Because HLA typing was missing for some donors at each locus, association tests included only the typed subset. A later genetic analysis associated a missense DCLRE1C variant with V-gene and J-gene trimming of TCR beta chains, and an independent cohort replicated the association. In a later analysis, 15,000 to 20,000 TCR beta sequences were associated with specific HLA alleles at a false discovery rate of 0.05. A further reported finding was that TCR beta sequences accurately predicted the HLA-A and HLA-B alleles for most subjects in the first cohort. It was suggested by the authors that the approach could potentially be generalized to other disease states and immunological phenotypes. The classifier was reported to diagnose cytomegalovirus status with high specificity and sensitivity in both the original and validation cohorts. A later analysis found that TCR association rates varied across HLA loci, with DRB1 alleles showing the most associated TCRs and HLA-C alleles the fewest. An earlier analysis of some 560 of the donors showed that most TCR beta V segments appeared in productive rearrangements either about 90% or about 30% of the time, which broadly matched IMGT annotations. The sequencing pipeline was judged likely to have produced a cluster of highly shared sequence variants as a technical artifact. In a later analysis, most CMV-associated TCR beta chains were found to appear HLA-restricted, with HLA associations seemingly driven largely by CMV exposure.

The cohort comprised some 680 healthy bone marrow donors. All cohort members were sampled while nominally healthy, although unrecorded immune exposures were likely present. The donor was CMV seropositive and belonged to the group of 250 to 300 seropositive cohort members. Every donor gave a peripheral blood sample, and the peripheral blood mononuclear cells from that sample were used for TCR beta sequencing. Genomic DNA was extracted from the blood cell samples with the Qiagen DNeasy Blood Extraction Kit. The method was the immunoSEQ multiplex PCR assay. For the multiplex PCR, a mixture combining 60 forward primers for TCR Vbeta segments and 13 reverse primers for TCR Jbeta segments was used. Amplification of the CDR3 region of rearranged TCR beta genes was performed with a multiplex PCR assay on genomic DNA. Amplified TCR beta libraries were sequenced as 87-base-pair reads on the Illumina HiSeq System. The authors' pipeline ran thus. Across the 600 to 700 repertoires, a later analysis counted 78 million or so unique TCR beta chains, roughly 11 million of which were shared by at least two donors. To remove PCR and sequencing errors, raw reads were error-corrected and collapsed into unique sequences using a nearest-neighbor algorithm that merged closely related sequences. Alignment of CDR3 sequences to IMGT reference sequences was used to assign V, D and J gene segments. For a sequence to be retained, a match of at least six nucleotides to both a V gene segment and a J gene segment was required. Rearrangements were called productive when the CDR3 lacked stop codons and stayed in frame with V and J; all others were non-productive. Following IMGT convention, CDR3 was defined as the stretch from the second conserved V-encoded cysteine to the conserved J-encoded phenylalanine. The earlier analysis of about 610 of the donors excluded sequences that lacked an unambiguous match to a single V gene segment. An earlier analysis of around 600 of the donors classified V segments as functional when productive rearrangements were above 56.7% and as segregating when the standard deviation between donors was above 5%. A statistical classification framework was developed to diagnose cytomegalovirus status using the catalog of TCR beta chain sequences. A later analysis assigned V and J genes by comparing TCR nucleotide sequences with IMGT/GENE-DB human TR gene sequences. A later analysis assigned CDR3 sequences and most-parsimonious VDJ recombination scenarios with the TCRdist pipeline. In a later analysis, each TCR beta chain was defined by its CDR3 amino acid sequence together with its V-gene family, and reads without a unique V-gene family were excluded. As a way to deal with suspected cross-contamination and a sequencing artifact, a later analysis dropped 500 to 700 nucleotide sequences that were highly shared and had low generation probability. In a later analysis, a clonal expansion index for each public chain was calculated from normalized within-repertoire ranks of inferred template counts. A later analysis computed generation probabilities with a VDJ recombination model fitted to out-of-frame rearrangements, and checked the results against IGoR. In a later analysis, TCR-TCR, TCR-HLA and TCR-CMV co-occurrence was scored with hypergeometric tests, and a repertoire-size bias correction was applied to TCR pairs. In a later analysis, false discovery rates were estimated by permuting HLA or CMV assignments 20 times. In a later analysis, co-occurring TCRs were grouped with DBSCAN, and TCRdist sequence similarity was added when clustering was performed within HLA-allele-positive subsets. Repertoires with fewer than 30,000 or more than 120,000 public chains were left out of co-occurrence clustering, as were about five repertoires with anomalous nucleotide sharing. Imported from immuneACCESS, the table was reduced by TCRdb to in-frame sequences with V and J called. These copies leave out some clones; in studies compared against another copy, an unresolved V gene accounts for under half, and the cause of the remainder is not known. V and J calls and clone size are those listed in that table; D and trimming were worked out from the DNA. A total of some 130,000 clones appear in this sample, approximately 68% of them only once. In total, the top ten clones hold roughly 1.5% of the sample.

By share, this clone ranks as medium-sized (0.01 to 0.1%). This clone's antigen is unknown. Base-call qualities are not available, and no considerably larger clone is one nucleotide away. Cut back by 8 bases and 1 base, the V and J ends lie 16 bases apart. CDR1 and CDR2 are drawn from the germline V gene: MRHNA, SNTAGT. The CDR3 spans 15 residues, from the cysteine through the phenylalanine. Of all the DNA, just the CDR3 is kept, 45 bases in frame from base 1. The rearrangement joined TRBV6-4 to TRBJ2-3; the D gene is perhaps TRBD2, on 5 matching bases. The sample taken for sequencing was PBMCs. This receptor was identified in a man aged 30 to 39 in good health and CMV-seropositive. DNA sequence: TGTGCCAGCGCTAAAGCGGATGGGGGCACAGATACGCAGTATTTT. This translates into CASAKADGGTDTQYF.